This T cell receptor beta chain was retrieved from a study of cytomegalovirus exposure and HLA in healthy donors. Data came from immunoSEQ multiplex PCR; TCRdb stores just in-frame clones and leaves some out. The sample shows 180,000 or so clones, more than 65% of them seen only once. The TCR was taken from a woman in her thirties in good health and CMV-seropositive. The sample consisted of PBMCs.

For the CDR3, the DNA is TGTGCCAGCAGTCTAGGCGGGGCGAACTCCTACGAGCAGTACTTC. Translating it yields CASSLGGANSYEQYF. The chain is built from TRBV7-3 and TRBJ2-7; a weak D match, TRBD2 (6 bases). The V gene lost 6 bases and the J gene lost 0 bases, with 15 bases spanning the gap. Looked up from germline, CDR1 is SGHTA and CDR2 is FQGTGA. This CDR3 comprises 15 residues.